This T cell receptor (beta chain) derives from a study of early T cells in non-severe SARS-CoV-2 infection. Study-wide context: With bulk RNA from unsorted whole blood as input, sequencing yielded unpaired chains.

Study results and limitations: Anti-spike CD8 responses were favored by VDJdb matching, which missed private and CD4 specificities.

This clonotype was counted a few times. Its specificity is not known. Molecules of cDNA were individually given unique molecular identifiers that were attached to them. TCRdb reprocessed the 5' RACE reads via MiXCR and lists one record per CDR3 protein. The data contain 30,000 to 45,000 distinct CDR3 sequences, 3% to 4% of them singletons. Germline-derived CDR1 and CDR2 are PRHDT and FYEKMQ (reference sequence). The CDR3 consists of 15 residues. V dropped 5 bases and J dropped 3; count of bases not matched to a gene: 4. This TCR derives from an adult who was a healthcare worker with PCR-confirmed SARS-CoV-2 infection or an uninfected control (not recorded which). The chain carries TRBV13 and TRBJ2-7; 13 positions match TRBD2. The sequenced sample was whole blood. The CDR3 is CASSGWTSGSYEQYF. CDR3 DNA: TGTGCCAGCAGCGGGTGGACTAGCGGGAGCTACGAGCAGTACTTC.